The 11 T cell receptor beta chains below all came from one sample that was sequenced in a study of shared clonotypes between healthy human individuals. Some clones are missing from TCRdb's copy, which holds only in-frame ones; the method was immunoSEQ multiplex PCR. This sample has a few hundred thousand clones, with approximately 65% found just once. Sequences were obtained from memory CD4+ T cells sorted from blood. Subset here: CD45RA-negative fraction. The receptors were gathered from a man aged 30-40 years in good health.

The chain recombines TRBV19 with TRBJ2-7, with D possibly matching TRBD1 (6 bases). Trimming stripped 6 bases from V and 2 bases from J, with 14 bases between. This CDR3 has 14 residues. CDR1 is LNHDA and CDR2 is SQIVND in the germline V gene (reference sequence). CDR3 in DNA: TGTGCCAGTAGGCAATTAGGGGGAACCTACGAGCAGTACTTC. Encoded protein: CASRQLGGTYEQYF.

This clone turned up a few times. The genes are TRBV11-3 and TRBJ2-5; 7 nucleotides line up with TRBD2. This CDR3 is 13 amino acids long. Germline trimming cut 1 base from V and 5 bases from J; bases unmatched to any gene: 1. Germline CDR1 and CDR2: SGHNT and YENEEA. In DNA form, the CDR3 reads TGTGCCAGCAGCTTAGTCGGGGGGGAGACCCAGTACTTC. It translates to CASSLVGGETQYF.

This chain joins TRBV7-9 and TRBJ2-3; 7 bases agree with TRBD2. V shed 8 bases, J shed 1 base, and the junction held 3 bases outside the gene matches. The CDR3 runs 13 residues. Germline CDR1 SEHNR, CDR2 FQNEAQ (reference sequence). The CDR3 sequence: CASAGDGTDTQYF. For the CDR3, the DNA is TGTGCCAGCGCGGGGGACGGCACAGATACGCAGTATTTT. The whole variable domain, remainder taken from reference TRBV7-9 and TRBJ2-3, is DTGVSQNPRHKITKRGQNVTFRCDPISEHNRLYWYRQTLGQGPEFLTYFQNEAQLEKSRLLSDRFSAERPKGSFSTLEIQRTEQGDSAMYLCASAGDGTDTQYFGPGTRLTVL.

The V gene is TRBV19, the J gene TRBJ2-1, with D perhaps matching TRBD1 or TRBD2 (5 bases each). The V end was cut by 1 base, the J end by 3 bases, with 13 bases between. The CDR3 totals 16 residues. The germline V gene encodes CDR1 LNHDA and CDR2 SQIVND (reference sequence). The CDR3 DNA reads as TGTGCCAGTAGTATAGGGGACGGAGCTAACTACAATGAGCAGTTCTTC. Protein product: CASSIGDGANYNEQFF.

CDR3 in amino acids: CASSFWGAKNIQYF. CDR3 nucleotides: TGTGCCAGCAGTTTCTGGGGGGCCAAAAACATTCAGTACTTC. The V and J genes are TRBV27 and TRBJ2-4, with D perhaps being TRBD1 or TRBD2 (5 bases each). The ends were cut back, 3 bases at V and 1 base at J, with 7 bases in the middle. CDR1 MNHEY and CDR2 SMNVEV come from the germline V gene (reference sequence). The CDR3 runs to 14 residues.

This clone came up many times. This chain links TRBV6-5 with TRBJ2-7; 10 bases align to TRBD1. Germline values: CDR1 MNHEY, CDR2 SVGAGI. The CDR3 runs to 15 residues. The V and J ends lost 2 bases and 4 bases, in that order; junction bases with no gene match: 5. The CDR3 here is CASSYTMDRGYEQYF. For the CDR3, the DNA is TGTGCCAGCAGTTACACAATGGACAGGGGGTACGAGCAGTACTTC.

V gene TRBV11-2 combines with J gene TRBJ2-3; the D gene could be TRBD1 or TRBD2 (5 bases each). CDR3 length: 14 amino acids. The germline V and J ends were trimmed by 1 base and 6 bases, with 11 bases remaining between them. Germline V gene sequence: CDR1 SGHAT, CDR2 FQNNGV. CDR3 amino acids: CASSLGTGLDTQYF. The CDR3 coding sequence is TGTGCCAGCAGCTTAGGAACGGGGCTTGATACGCAGTATTTT. The variable domain in full, completed from reference TRBV11-2 and TRBJ2-3, reads EAGVAQSPRYKIIEKRQSVAFWCNPISGHATLYWYQQILGQGPKLLIQFQNNGVVDDSQLPKDRFSAERLKGVDSTLKIQPAKLEDSAVYLCASSLGTGLDTQYFGPGTRLTVL.

The gene calls are TRBV27 and TRBJ2-2; D may be TRBD1 (5 bases). The germline gives CDR1 MNHEY, CDR2 SMNVEV (reference sequence). Trimming took off 5 bases at V and 5 bases at J, with 9 bases between the two ends. The CDR3 extends over 13 amino acids. The CDR3 region is CASSLQGTGELFF. In DNA, the CDR3 is TGTGCCAGCAGTCTCCAGGGTACCGGGGAGCTGTTTTTT.

This rearrangement joins TRBV5-6 to TRBJ1-3; D not resolved. CDR1 is SGHDT, CDR2 YYEEEE, per germline. This CDR3 region has 15 residues. Trimming left V 3 bases short and J 3 bases short, with 13 bases between. Here the CDR3 reads CASSSRWGSGNTIYF. The DNA of the CDR3 is TGTGCCAGCAGCTCCAGGTGGGGTAGTGGAAACACCATATATTTT.

This clone has only a few counts. The V gene is TRBV11-1, the J gene TRBJ2-1; 11 bases fit TRBD2. Germline-derived CDR1 and CDR2 are SGHAT and FQDESV (reference sequence). The V and J ends lost 6 bases and 8 bases, in that order; junction bases with no gene match: 3. The CDR3 consists of 13 residues. The CDR3 loop is CASRRSGRDEQFF. CDR3 coding DNA: TGTGCCAGCAGACGTAGCGGGAGGGATGAGCAGTTCTTC.

Here the CDR3 reads CASSKRVGGPVWIQYF. The CDR3 coding sequence is TGTGCCAGCAGCAAACGTGTCGGGGGCCCGGTTTGGATTCAGTACTTC. The gene calls are TRBV21-1 and TRBJ2-4. TRBV21-1 is marked as a pseudogene. The CDR3 totals 16 residues.